This T cell receptor (beta chain) is from a study of type 1 and type 2 diabetes patients. PCR was run on genomic DNA. Multiplex PCR with 30 forward and 13 reverse primers amplified the TCR beta CDR3. TCRdb itself ran the multiplex PCR reads through MiXCR, one entry per CDR3 protein. The repertoire holds approximately 260,000 distinct CDR3 sequences, around 50% seen once, with roughly 13% in the top ten. In germline, CDR1 is MNHNS, CDR2 SASEGT. This CDR3 has 14 amino acids. V was cut by 2 bases and J by 6 bases, with 10 bases left in between. Each diabetic donor fulfilled classification criteria for either type 1 or type 2. Anyone with other autoimmune disease or infection in the prior four weeks was excluded.

The chain couples TRBV6-1 to TRBJ2-2; D not resolved. The sequence derives from a man in his late teens or twenties with type 2 diabetes. Sequences were obtained from peripheral blood mononuclear cells (PBMCs). The CDR3 region has the DNA TGTGCCAGCAGTGAATTATGGGATTCCGGGGAGCTGTTTTTT. This codes for CASSELWDSGELFF.